This T cell receptor beta chain was documented in a study of T cell repertoires in cytomegalovirus infection. Each CDR3 protein is one row after TCRdb ran MiXCR on the reads. The data show about 440,000 distinct CDR3 sequences, with approximately 30% seen just once and approximately 15% held by the top ten. V gave up 3 bases and J gave up 8 bases, with 16 bases separating them. The V gene's germline CDR1 is KGHSH and CDR2 LQKENI. The CDR3 spans 14 residues. This clonotype appeared a few times. The rearrangement uses TRBV18 and TRBJ1-2; a possible D gene is TRBD1 (6 bases). Source material: PBMCs. This receptor was obtained from a human donor in good health (CMV status not recorded). Some clones in this sample may be carry-over from other donors' samples. The CDR3 region is CASSPRTAREGYTF. CDR3 nucleotide sequence: TGTGCCAGCTCACCGCGGACAGCTCGGGAGGGCTACACCTTC.